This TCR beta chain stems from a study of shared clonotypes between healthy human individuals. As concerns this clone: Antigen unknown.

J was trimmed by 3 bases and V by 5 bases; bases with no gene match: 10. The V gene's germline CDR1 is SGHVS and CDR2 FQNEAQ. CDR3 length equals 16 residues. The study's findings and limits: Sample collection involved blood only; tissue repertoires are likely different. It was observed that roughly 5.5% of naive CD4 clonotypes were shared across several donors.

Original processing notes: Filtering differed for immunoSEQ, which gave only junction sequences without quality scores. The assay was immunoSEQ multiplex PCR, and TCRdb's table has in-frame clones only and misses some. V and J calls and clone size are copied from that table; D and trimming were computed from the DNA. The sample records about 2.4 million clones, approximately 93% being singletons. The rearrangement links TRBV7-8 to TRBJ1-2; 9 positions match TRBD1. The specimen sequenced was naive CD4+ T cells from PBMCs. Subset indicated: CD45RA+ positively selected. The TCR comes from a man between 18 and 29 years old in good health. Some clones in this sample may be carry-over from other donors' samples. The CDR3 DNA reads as TGTGCCAGCAGCCCTGACAGGGGGGCGTCTCACTATGGCTACACCTTC. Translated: CASSPDRGASHYGYTF. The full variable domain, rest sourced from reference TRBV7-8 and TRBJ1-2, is GAGVSQSPRYKVAKRGQDVALRCDPISGHVSLFWYQQALGQGPEFLTYFQNEAQLDKSGLPSDRFFAERPEGSVSTLKIQRTQQEDSAVYLCASSPDRGASHYGYTFGSGTRLTVV.